The rows below give T cell receptor beta chains drawn from one sample of a study of blood T cell repertoires in COVID-19. Libraries were prepared by immunoSEQ multiplex PCR; TCRdb keeps only in-frame clonotypes and omits some of them. The sample carries 150,000 to 200,000 clones, around 90% recorded once. The sample taken for sequencing was peripheral blood. Receptor source: a woman aged 80 or over with COVID-19, enrolled during active disease. Both conserved end residues are part of each CDR3. The D gene is left open where the match is weak. A clone size is listed for some rows: how often the clone was seen (once, few, many), or a class if it is expanded.

TRBD1 | TRBJ1-2 | - | TRBV6-5 | CASRRQGGYGYTF | TGTGCCAGCAGACGACAGGGCGGGTATGGCTACACCTTC
- | TRBJ1-1 | - | TRBV4-3 | CASSQDTGYNTEAFF | TGCGCCAGCAGCCAAGATACAGGGTATAACACTGAAGCTTTCTTT
- | TRBJ2-7 | - | TRBV6-2/TRBV6-3 | CASSDEQGEQYF | TGTGCCAGCAGCGACGAGCAGGGCGAGCAGTACTTC
TRBD2 | TRBJ2-1 | few | TRBV29-1 | CSVGLPSGSIDEQFF | TGCAGCGTTGGATTACCTAGCGGGAGTATCGATGAGCAGTTCTTC
TRBD2 | TRBJ2-1 | - | TRBV11-1 | CASSLSGASRYNEQFF | TGTGCCAGCAGCTTAAGCGGGGCTAGCAGGTACAATGAGCAGTTCTTC
TRBD1 | TRBJ1-1 | - | TRBV5-1 | CASRGTDTEAFF | TGCGCCAGCAGGGGGACAGACACTGAAGCTTTCTTT
TRBD2 | TRBJ2-1 | - | TRBV3-1/TRBV3-2 | CASSQMTSGHEQFF | TGTGCCAGCAGCCAAATGACTAGCGGCCATGAGCAGTTCTTC
- | TRBJ2-3 | - | TRBV7-2 | CASSPPMASTADTQYF | TGTGCCAGCAGCCCACCTATGGCTAGCACGGCAGATACGCAGTATTTT
- | TRBJ1-1 | - | TRBV7-2 | CASSSGGAASWYTEAFF | TGTGCCAGCAGCTCCGGCGGGGCGGCCAGTTGGTACACTGAAGCTTTCTTT
TRBD2 | TRBJ2-3 | - | TRBV2 | CATQSIAGRSDTQYF | TGTGCCACCCAATCTATAGCGGGGAGGTCAGATACGCAGTATTTT
- | TRBJ2-5 | - | TRBV5-6 | CASTKGRRDKETQYF | TGTGCCAGCACCAAGGGGCGCCGGGACAAAGAGACCCAGTACTTC
- | TRBJ1-1 | once | TRBV19 | CASRGASGTNTEAFF | TGTGCCAGTAGGGGAGCCTCGGGCACGAACACTGAAGCTTTCTTT
- | TRBJ2-5 | few | TRBV7-3 | CASSFSPHDETQYF | TGTGCCAGCAGCTTTAGCCCCCATGATGAGACCCAGTACTTC
TRBD1 | TRBJ2-1 | - | TRBV19 | CASSTPPGQGINEQFF | TGTGCCAGTAGTACCCCCCCGGGACAGGGGATCAATGAGCAGTTCTTC
- | TRBJ1-3 | once | TRBV9 | CASSQGSSGNTIYF | TGTGCCAGCAGCCAGGGGAGCTCTGGAAACACCATATATTTT
- | TRBJ2-2 | - | TRBV3-1/TRBV3-2 | CASSQVEAVHGELFF | TGTGCCAGCAGCCAAGTAGAAGCGGTCCACGGGGAGCTGTTTTTT
- | TRBJ2-7 | - | TRBV7-3 | CASSPPGSYEQYF | TGTGCCAGCAGCCCCCCCGGGTCCTACGAGCAGTACTTC
TRBD1 | TRBJ1-6 | - | TRBV4-1 | CASSDRQGLPLHF | TGCGCCAGCAGCGACAGACAGGGTCTACCCCTCCACTTT
- | TRBJ1-3 | few | TRBV4-3 | CASSQVQGGLAGNTIYF | TGCGCCAGCAGCCAAGTTCAGGGCGGCTTGGCTGGAAACACCATATATTTT
- | TRBJ1-4 | - | TRBV6-4 | CASRDRQASATNEKLFF | TGTGCCAGCAGGGACAGACAAGCTTCTGCAACTAATGAAAAACTGTTTTTT
TRBD1 | TRBJ2-2 | - | TRBV9 | CASSVVQGAGTGELFF | TGTGCCAGCAGCGTAGTCCAGGGGGCGGGCACCGGGGAGCTGTTTTTT
TRBD1 | TRBJ2-3 | - | TRBV6-5 | CASSYFGQGATDTQYF | TGTGCCAGCAGTTACTTCGGACAGGGAGCCACAGATACGCAGTATTTT
TRBD1 | TRBJ1-2 | - | TRBV18 | CASSPTGTAYGYTF | TGTGCCAGCTCACCAACCGGGACAGCCTATGGCTACACCTTC
- | TRBJ2-1 | - | TRBV5-8 | CASSGGSISGVREFF | TGTGCCAGCAGCGGAGGGTCGATTTCCGGGGTCAGGGAGTTCTTC
- | TRBJ2-2 | - | TRBV7-2 | CASSLVPTANTGELFF | TGTGCCAGCAGCTTAGTTCCAACAGCTAACACCGGGGAGCTGTTTTTT
TRBD2 | TRBJ2-1 | - | TRBV29-1 | CSVILLAGGSGEQFF | TGCAGCGTCATATTACTAGCGGGAGGATCAGGCGAGCAGTTCTTC
- | TRBJ1-6 | - | TRBV2 | CASSAGLANSPLHF | TGTGCCAGCAGTGCAGGGTTGGCCAATTCACCCCTCCACTTT
- | TRBJ2-2 | - | TRBV5-1 | CASSSDTVPGELFF | TGCGCCAGCAGCTCGGATACAGTCCCCGGGGAGCTGTTTTTT